This T cell receptor (beta chain) was sequenced in a study of CD8 T cells in Susac syndrome. The CDR3 loop spans 15 amino acids. Germline CDR1 reads SQVTM; CDR2 reads ANQGSEA. The ends were cut back, 8 bases at V and 5 bases at J, with 24 bases in the middle. This clonotype was counted once. Antigen: not known. Random-hexamer reverse transcription was applied to 0.5 to 1 ug RNA. Amplification of TCR beta CDR3 was carried out by immunoSEQ multiplex PCR, which covered 54 Vbeta and 13 Jbeta segments. Each CDR3 protein is one row after TCRdb ran MiXCR on the immunoSEQ multiplex PCR reads. Among 120,000 to 150,000 distinct CDR3 sequences listed, around 95% were seen once. Whole-study results and caveats: The number of individuals included in the study's TCR sequencing and HLA analysis was acknowledged as relatively small.

CD8+ and CD4+ blood T cells underwent TCR beta sequencing. J is TRBJ1-1 and V is TRBV29-1; D may be TRBD1 (5 bases). This sequence was found in a human donor with Susac syndrome. Sequencing was done on a sample of CD4+ T cells from PBMCs. The CDR3 reads CSLPRAGSFGTEAFF. For the CDR3, the DNA is TGCAGCCTTCCTAGGGCAGGGTCGTTCGGGACTGAAGCTTTCTTT.